This TCR beta chain was identified in a study of T cell responses to AZD1222 COVID-19 vaccine. Broader study findings: Baseline serostatus was positive in only six or seven AZD1222 recipients. Donors skewed white British and female; clonal diversity was possibly underestimated.

Notes on this clone: Its antigen remains unidentified.

Data came from immunoSEQ multiplex PCR; TCRdb stores just in-frame clones and leaves some out. The table has about 130,000 clones, approximately 85% seen once. CDR1 is SGDLS, CDR2 YYNGEE, per germline. The CDR3 totals 17 residues. Trimming removed 0 bases from V and 2 bases from J, with 17 bases in between. The sample here was peripheral blood, taken 28 days after the second dose of the MenACWY control vaccine. The chain joins TRBV9 to TRBJ1-2, with a weak D call TRBD1 (5 bases). The receptor's source is an adult who received the MenACWY meningococcal vaccine as a control. The chain's CDR3 is CASSVEGPSTGNYGYTF. The CDR3 DNA reads TGTGCCAGCAGCGTAGAGGGACCCTCCACCGGGAACTATGGCTACACCTTC.